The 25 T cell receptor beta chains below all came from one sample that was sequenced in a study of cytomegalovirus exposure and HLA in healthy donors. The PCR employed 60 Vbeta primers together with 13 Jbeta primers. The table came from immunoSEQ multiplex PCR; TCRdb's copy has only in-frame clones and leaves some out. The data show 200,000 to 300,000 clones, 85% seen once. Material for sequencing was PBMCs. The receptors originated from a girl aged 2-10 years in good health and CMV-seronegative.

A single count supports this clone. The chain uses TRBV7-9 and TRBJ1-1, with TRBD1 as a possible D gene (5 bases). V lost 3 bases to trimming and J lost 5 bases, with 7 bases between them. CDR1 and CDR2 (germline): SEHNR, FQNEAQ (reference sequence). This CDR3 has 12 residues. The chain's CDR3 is CASSLTATEAFF. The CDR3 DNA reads TGTGCCAGCAGCTTGACAGCTACTGAAGCTTTCTTT. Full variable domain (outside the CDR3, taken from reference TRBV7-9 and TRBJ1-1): DTGVSQNPRHKITKRGQNVTFRCDPISEHNRLYWYRQTLGQGPEFLTYFQNEAQLEKSRLLSDRFSAERPKGSFSTLEIQRTEQGDSAMYLCASSLTATEAFFGQGTRLTVV.

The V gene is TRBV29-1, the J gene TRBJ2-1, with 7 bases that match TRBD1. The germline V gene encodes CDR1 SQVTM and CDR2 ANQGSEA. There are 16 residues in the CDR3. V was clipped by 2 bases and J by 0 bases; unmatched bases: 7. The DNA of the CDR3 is TGCAGCGTTGAATCCAGACAGGGATCCTCCTACAATGAGCAGTTCTTC. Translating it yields CSVESRQGSSYNEQFF.

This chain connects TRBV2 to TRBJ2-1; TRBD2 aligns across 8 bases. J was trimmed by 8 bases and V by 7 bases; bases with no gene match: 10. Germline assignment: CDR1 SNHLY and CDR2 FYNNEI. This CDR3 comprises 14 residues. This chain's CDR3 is CASTFSGAEDEQFF. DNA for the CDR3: TGTGCCAGCACATTTAGCGGGGCCGAAGATGAGCAGTTCTTC.

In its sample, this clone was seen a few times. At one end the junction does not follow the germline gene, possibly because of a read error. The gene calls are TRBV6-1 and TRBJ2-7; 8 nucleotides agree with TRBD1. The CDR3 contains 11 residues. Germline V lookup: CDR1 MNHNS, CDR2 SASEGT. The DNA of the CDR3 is TGTGCCAGCAGAGAAATCGGGACAGGCAACTTC. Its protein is CASREIGTGNF.

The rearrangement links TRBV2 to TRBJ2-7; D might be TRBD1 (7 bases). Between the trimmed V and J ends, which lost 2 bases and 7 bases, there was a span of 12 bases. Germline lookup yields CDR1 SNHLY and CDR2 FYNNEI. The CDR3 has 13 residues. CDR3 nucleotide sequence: TGTGCCAGCAGTGAACTTCAGGGGGGAGAGCAGTACTTC. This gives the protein CASSELQGGEQYF.

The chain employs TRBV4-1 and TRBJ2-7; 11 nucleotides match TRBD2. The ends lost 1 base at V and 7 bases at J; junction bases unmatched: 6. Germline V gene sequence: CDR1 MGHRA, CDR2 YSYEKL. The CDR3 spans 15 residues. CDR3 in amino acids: CASSQVAGGAREQYF. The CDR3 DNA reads TGCGCCAGCAGCCAAGTAGCGGGGGGGGCGCGGGAGCAGTACTTC.

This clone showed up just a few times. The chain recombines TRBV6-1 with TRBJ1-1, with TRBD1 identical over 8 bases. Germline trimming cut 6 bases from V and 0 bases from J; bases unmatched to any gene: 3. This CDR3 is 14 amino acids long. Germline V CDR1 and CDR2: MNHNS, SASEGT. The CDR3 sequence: CASRNRGVNTEAFF. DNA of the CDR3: TGTGCCAGCAGAAACAGGGGGGTGAACACTGAAGCTTTCTTT.

CDR3: CASTGGPGLESYEQYF. CDR3 nucleotide sequence: TGCGCCAGCACGGGGGGACCGGGACTGGAGAGTTACGAGCAGTACTTC. The chain joins TRBV5-1 to TRBJ2-7, with 7 bases fitting TRBD2. J was trimmed by 4 bases and V by 6 bases; bases with no gene match: 16. This CDR3 region has 16 residues. Germline V CDR1 and CDR2: SGHRS, YFSETQ.

CDR3 sequence reads: CASSPEGTPEEKLFF. CDR3 nucleotide sequence: TGTGCCAGCTCACCTGAAGGGACTCCCGAAGAAAAACTGTTTTTT. The rearrangement links TRBV18 to TRBJ1-4, with TRBD1 as a possible D gene (5 bases). Germline assignment: CDR1 KGHSH and CDR2 LQKENI. This CDR3 contains 15 residues. Trimming left V 3 bases short and J 8 bases short, with 16 bases between.

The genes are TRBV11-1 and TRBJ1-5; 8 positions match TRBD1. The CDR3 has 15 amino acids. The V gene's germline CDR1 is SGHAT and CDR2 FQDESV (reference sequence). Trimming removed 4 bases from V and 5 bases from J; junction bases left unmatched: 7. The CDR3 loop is CASSSGDRFDQPQHF. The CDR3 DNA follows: TGTGCCAGCAGCTCGGGGGACAGGTTTGATCAGCCCCAGCATTTT.

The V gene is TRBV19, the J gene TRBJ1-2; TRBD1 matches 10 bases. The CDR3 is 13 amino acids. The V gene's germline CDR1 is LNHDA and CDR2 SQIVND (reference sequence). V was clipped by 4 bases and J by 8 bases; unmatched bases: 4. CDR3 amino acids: CASSRQGARGYTF. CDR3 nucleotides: TGTGCCAGTAGTAGACAGGGGGCAAGGGGCTACACCTTC.

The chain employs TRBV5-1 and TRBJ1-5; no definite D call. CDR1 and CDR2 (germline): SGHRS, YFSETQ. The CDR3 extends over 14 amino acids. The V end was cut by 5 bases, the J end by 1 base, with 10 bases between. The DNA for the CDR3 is TGCGCCAGCAGGCTAGACTGGAGCAATCAGCCCCAGCATTTT. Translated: CASRLDWSNQPQHF. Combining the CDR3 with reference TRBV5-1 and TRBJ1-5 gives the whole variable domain KAGVTQTPRYLIKTRGQQVTLSCSPISGHRSVSWYQQTPGQGLQFLFEYFSETQRNKGNFPGRFSGRQFSNSRSEMNVSTLELGDSALYLCASRLDWSNQPQHFGDGTRLSIL.

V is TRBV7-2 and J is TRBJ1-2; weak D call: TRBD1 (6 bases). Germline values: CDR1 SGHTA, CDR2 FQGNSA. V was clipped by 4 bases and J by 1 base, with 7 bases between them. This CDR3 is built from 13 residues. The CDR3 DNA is TGTGCCAGCAGCTCAGGGGTTAACTATGGCTACACCTTC. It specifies CASSSGVNYGYTF.

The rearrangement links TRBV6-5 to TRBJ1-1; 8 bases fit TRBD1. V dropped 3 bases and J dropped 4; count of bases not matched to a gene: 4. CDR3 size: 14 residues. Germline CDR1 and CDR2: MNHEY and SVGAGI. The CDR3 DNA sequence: TGTGCCAGCAGTTATACAGGGGGGTCCACTGAAGCTTTCTTT. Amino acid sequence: CASSYTGGSTEAFF.

The CDR3 coding sequence is TGTGCCAGCACAAGGGTGACAGGGGGCAGGGACGAGCAGTACTTC. Residues: CASTRVTGGRDEQYF. V usage is TRBV2 and J usage is TRBJ2-7; the match to TRBD1 covers 10 bases. Germline loops: CDR1 SNHLY, CDR2 FYNNEI. V lost 7 bases and J lost 5; bases outside the gene matches: 11. The CDR3 runs to 15 residues.

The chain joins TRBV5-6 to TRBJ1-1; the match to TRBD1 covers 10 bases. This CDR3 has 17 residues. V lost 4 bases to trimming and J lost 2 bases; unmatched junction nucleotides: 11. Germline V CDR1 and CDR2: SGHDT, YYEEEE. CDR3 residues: CASSAPGQGYYNTEAFF. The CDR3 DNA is TGTGCCAGCAGCGCCCCGGGACAGGGGTATTATAACACTGAAGCTTTCTTT.

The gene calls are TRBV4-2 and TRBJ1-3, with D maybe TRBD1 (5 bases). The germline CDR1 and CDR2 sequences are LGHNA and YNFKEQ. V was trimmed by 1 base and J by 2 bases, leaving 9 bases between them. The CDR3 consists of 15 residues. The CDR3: CASSQVSGAGNTIYF. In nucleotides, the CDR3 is TGTGCCAGCAGCCAAGTATCGGGGGCTGGAAACACCATATATTTT.

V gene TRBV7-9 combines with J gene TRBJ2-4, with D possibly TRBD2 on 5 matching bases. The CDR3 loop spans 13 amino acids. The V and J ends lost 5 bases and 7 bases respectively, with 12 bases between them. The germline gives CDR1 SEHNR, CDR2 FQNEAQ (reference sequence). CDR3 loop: CASSINSGNIQYF. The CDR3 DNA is TGTGCCAGCAGCATTAACTCGGGGAACATTCAGTACTTC.

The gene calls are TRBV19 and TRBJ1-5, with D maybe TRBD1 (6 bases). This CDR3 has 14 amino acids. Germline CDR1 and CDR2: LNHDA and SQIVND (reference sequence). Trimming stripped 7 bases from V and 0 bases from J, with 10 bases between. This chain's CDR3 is CASKYRDSNQPQHF. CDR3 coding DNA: TGTGCCAGTAAGTACAGGGATAGCAATCAGCCCCAGCATTTT.

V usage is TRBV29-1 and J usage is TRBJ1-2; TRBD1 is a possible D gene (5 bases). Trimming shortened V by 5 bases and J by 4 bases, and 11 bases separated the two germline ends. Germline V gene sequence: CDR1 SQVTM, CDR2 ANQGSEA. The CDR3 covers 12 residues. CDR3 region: CSVTDRVYGYTF. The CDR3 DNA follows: TGCAGCGTTACCGACAGAGTCTATGGCTACACCTTC.

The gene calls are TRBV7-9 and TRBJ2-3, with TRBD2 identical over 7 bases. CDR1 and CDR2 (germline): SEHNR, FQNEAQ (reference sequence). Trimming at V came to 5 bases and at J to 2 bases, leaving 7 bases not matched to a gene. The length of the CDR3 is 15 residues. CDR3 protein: CASSGGGRVTDTQYF. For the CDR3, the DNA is TGTGCCAGCAGCGGGGGGGGACGTGTCACAGATACGCAGTATTTT.

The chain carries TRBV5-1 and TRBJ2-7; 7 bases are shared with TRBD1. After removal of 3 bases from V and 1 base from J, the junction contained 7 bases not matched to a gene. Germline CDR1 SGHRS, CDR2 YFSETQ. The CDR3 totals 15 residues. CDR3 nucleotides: TGCGCCAGCAGCTCCAACGGACAGGTGTCCTACGAGCAGTACTTC. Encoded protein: CASSSNGQVSYEQYF.

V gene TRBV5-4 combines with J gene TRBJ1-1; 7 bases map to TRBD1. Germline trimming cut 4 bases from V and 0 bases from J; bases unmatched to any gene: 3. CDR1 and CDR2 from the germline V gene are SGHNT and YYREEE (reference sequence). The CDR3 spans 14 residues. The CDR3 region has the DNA TGTGCCAGCAGCAAGGGACAGTTGAACACTGAAGCTTTCTTT. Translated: CASSKGQLNTEAFF.

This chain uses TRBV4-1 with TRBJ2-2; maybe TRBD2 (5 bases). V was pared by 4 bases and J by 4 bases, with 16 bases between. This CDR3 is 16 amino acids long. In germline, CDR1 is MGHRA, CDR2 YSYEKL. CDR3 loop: CASSLESGLSTGELFF. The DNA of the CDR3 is TGCGCCAGCAGCCTCGAATCGGGGTTGAGCACCGGGGAGCTGTTTTTT.

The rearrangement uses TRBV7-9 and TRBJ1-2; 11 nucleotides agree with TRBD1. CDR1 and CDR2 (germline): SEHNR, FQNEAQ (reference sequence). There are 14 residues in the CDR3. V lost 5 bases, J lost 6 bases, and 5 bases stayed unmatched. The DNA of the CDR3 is TGTGCCAGCAGCCCACGGGGACAGGGGGATGGCTACACCTTC. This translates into CASSPRGQGDGYTF.